The clone carrying this T cell receptor beta chain has a handful of counts. The antigen remains unidentified. The germline V and J ends were trimmed by 1 base and 7 bases, with 14 bases remaining between them. This CDR3 contains 15 residues. CDR1 and CDR2 (germline): MGHRA, YSYEKL. The time point is: newly diagnosed GD, antithyroid drugs for less than 3 months. Making the TCR library involved RNA that had been extracted from PBMCs. In building TCR beta libraries, iRepertoire HTBI primers were used together with Arm-PCR of CDR3 regions. Each CDR3 protein gets one entry after TCRdb re-called the multiplex PCR reads with MiXCR. Of around 320,000 distinct CDR3 sequences in the sample, 16% were seen once. This specimen comes from a study of regulatory T cells in long-lasting Graves disease. Study results and limitations: Favored usage of TRBV28, TRBJ1-2 and TRBJ2-5 was recorded in persistent disease.

These data are also associated with another study on T cells in Graves' hyperthyroidism and ophthalmopathy. From that study: Patients showing uncontrolled infection, other autoimmune disease, pregnancy or lactation were ineligible. The HTBI set primed first-round TCR CDR3 RT-PCR.

The gene calls are TRBV4-1 and TRBJ2-1, with D perhaps assigned TRBD1 or TRBD2 (6 bases each). The receptor's source is a middle-aged man with Graves disease. Sequences were derived from peripheral blood mononuclear cells (PBMCs), sampled at new diagnosis, from a patient treated with antithyroid drugs. The DNA for the CDR3 is TGCGCCAGCAGCCAAGTCCTCGGAGGGGGTAATGAGCAGTTCTTC. Amino acid sequence: CASSQVLGGGNEQFF.